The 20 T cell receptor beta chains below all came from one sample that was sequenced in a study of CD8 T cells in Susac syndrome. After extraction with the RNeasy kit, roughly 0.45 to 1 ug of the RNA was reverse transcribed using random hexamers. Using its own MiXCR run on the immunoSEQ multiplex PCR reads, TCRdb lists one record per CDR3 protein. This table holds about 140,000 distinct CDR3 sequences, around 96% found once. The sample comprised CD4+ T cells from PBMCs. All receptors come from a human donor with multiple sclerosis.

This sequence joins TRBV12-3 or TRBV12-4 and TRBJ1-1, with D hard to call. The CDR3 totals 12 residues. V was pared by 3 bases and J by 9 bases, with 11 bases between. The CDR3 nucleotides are TGTGCCAGCAGTTTCACGGGGAGTCAAGCTTTCTTT. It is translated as CASSFTGSQAFF.

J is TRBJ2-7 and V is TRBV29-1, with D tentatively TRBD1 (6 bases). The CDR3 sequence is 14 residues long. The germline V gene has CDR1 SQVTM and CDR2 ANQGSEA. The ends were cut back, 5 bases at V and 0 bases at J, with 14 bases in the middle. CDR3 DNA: TGCAGCGTTAGCCGGGACAAGAGCTCCTACGAGCAGTACTTC. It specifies CSVSRDKSSYEQYF.

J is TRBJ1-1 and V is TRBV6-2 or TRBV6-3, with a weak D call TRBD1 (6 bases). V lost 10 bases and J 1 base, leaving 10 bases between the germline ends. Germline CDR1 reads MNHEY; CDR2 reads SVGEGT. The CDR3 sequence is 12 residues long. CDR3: CATWTANTEAFF. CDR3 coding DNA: TGTGCCACCTGGACAGCGAACACTGAAGCTTTCTTT.

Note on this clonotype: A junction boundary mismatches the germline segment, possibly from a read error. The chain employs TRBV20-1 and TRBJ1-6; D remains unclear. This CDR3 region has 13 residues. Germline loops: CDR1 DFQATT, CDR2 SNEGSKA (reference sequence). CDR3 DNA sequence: TGCAGTGCTGCTCTCGGCCTCGATTCACCCCTCCATTTT. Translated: CSAALGLDSPLHF.

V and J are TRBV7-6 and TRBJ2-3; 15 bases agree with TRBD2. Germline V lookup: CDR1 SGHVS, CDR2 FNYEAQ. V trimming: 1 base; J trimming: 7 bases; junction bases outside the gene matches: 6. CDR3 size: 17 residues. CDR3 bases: TGTGCCAGCAGCTTAGTAGGGACTAGCGGGAGGACGAATACGCAGTATTTT. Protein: CASSLVGTSGRTNTQYF.

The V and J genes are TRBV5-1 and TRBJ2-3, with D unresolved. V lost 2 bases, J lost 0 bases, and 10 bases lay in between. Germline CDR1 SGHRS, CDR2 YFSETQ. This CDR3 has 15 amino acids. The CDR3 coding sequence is TGCGCCAGCAGCTTTCAAGCGACCAGCACAGATACGCAGTATTTT. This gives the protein CASSFQATSTDTQYF. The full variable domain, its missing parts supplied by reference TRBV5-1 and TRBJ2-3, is KAGVTQTPRYLIKTRGQQVTLSCSPISGHRSVSWYQQTPGQGLQFLFEYFSETQRNKGNFPGRFSGRQFSNSRSEMNVSTLELGDSALYLCASSFQATSTDTQYFGPGTRLTVL.

The CDR3 DNA is TGTGCCAGTCAACCGACAGACTACAATGAGCAGTTCTTC. Its translation: CASQPTDYNEQFF. V usage is TRBV3-1 and J usage is TRBJ2-1; D might be TRBD1 (5 bases). The CDR3 totals 13 residues. The V gene's germline CDR1 is LGHDT and CDR2 YNNKEL (reference sequence). The V end was cut by 9 bases, the J end by 3 bases, with 12 bases between.

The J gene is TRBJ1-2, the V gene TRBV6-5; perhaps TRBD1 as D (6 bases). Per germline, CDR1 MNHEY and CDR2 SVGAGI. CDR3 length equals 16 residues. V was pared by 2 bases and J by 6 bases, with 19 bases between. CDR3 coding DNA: TGTGCCAGCAGTTACAGCCCCTACAGGGTGGAAGATGGCTACACCTTC. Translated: CASSYSPYRVEDGYTF.

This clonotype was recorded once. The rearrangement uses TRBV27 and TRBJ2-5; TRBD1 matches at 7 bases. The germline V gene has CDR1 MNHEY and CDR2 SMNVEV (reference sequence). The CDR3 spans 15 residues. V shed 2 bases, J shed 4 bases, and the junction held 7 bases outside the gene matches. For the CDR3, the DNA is TGTGCCAGCAGTTTAGGGAACAGGGGAAGAGAGACCCAGTACTTC. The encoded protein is CASSLGNRGRETQYF.

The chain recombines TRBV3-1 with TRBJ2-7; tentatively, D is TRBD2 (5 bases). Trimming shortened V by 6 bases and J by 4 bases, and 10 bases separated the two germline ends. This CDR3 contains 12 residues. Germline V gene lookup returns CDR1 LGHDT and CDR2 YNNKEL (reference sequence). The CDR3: CASSLEEYEQYF. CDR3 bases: TGTGCCAGCAGTCTGGAGGAGTACGAGCAGTACTTC.

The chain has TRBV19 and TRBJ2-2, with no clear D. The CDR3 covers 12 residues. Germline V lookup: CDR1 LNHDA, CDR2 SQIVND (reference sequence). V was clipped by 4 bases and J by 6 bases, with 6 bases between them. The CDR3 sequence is CASSSIAGELFF. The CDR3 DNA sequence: TGTGCCAGTAGTAGCATTGCCGGGGAGCTGTTTTTT.

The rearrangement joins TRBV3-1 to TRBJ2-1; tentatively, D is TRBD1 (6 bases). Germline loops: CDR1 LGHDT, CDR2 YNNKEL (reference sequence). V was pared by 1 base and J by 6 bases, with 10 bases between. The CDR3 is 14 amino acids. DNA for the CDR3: TGTGCCAGCAGCCAAGGAGGACAGACCAATGAGCAGTTCTTC. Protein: CASSQGGQTNEQFF.

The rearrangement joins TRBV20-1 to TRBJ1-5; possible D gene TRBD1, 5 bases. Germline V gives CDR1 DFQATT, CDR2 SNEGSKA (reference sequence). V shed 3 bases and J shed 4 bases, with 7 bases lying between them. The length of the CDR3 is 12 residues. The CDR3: CSASKGNQPQHF. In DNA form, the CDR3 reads TGCAGTGCTAGTAAGGGGAATCAGCCCCAGCATTTT.

CDR3 loop: CASSYGASYEQYF. The CDR3 region has the DNA TGTGCCAGCAGTTACGGCGCCTCCTACGAGCAGTACTTC. This chain connects TRBV6-6 to TRBJ2-7; D is uncertain. This CDR3 is built from 13 residues. The V gene lost 2 bases and the J gene lost 0 bases, with 5 bases spanning the gap. The V gene's germline CDR1 is MNHNY and CDR2 SVGAGI (reference sequence).

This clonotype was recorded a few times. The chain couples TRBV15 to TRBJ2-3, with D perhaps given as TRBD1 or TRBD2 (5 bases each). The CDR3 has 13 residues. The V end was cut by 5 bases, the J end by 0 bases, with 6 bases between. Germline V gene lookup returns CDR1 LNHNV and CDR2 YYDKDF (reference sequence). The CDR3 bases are TGTGCCACCAGCGGGGGTAGCACAGATACGCAGTATTTT. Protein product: CATSGGSTDTQYF.

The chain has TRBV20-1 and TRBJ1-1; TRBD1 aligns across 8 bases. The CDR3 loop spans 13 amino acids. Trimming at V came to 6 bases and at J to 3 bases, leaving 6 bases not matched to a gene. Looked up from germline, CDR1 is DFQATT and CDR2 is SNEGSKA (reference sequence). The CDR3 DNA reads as TGCAGTGCCGCACAGGGGGGGGACACTGAAGCTTTCTTT. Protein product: CSAAQGGDTEAFF.

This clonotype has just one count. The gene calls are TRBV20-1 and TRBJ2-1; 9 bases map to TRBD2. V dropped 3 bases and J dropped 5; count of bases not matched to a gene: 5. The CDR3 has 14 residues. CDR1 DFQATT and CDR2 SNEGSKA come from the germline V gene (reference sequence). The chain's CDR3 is CSASRPSGNNEQFF. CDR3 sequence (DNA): TGCAGTGCTAGTAGGCCTAGCGGGAACAATGAGCAGTTCTTC.

Written as DNA, the CDR3 is TGCAGTGCTACAAGGGGCAATCAGCCCCAGCATTTT. Amino acid sequence: CSATRGNQPQHF. The chain recombines TRBV20-1 with TRBJ1-5; D is unclear. Germline-derived CDR1 and CDR2 are DFQATT and SNEGSKA (reference sequence). Trimming stripped 4 bases from V and 2 bases from J, with 6 bases between. The CDR3 loop spans 12 amino acids.

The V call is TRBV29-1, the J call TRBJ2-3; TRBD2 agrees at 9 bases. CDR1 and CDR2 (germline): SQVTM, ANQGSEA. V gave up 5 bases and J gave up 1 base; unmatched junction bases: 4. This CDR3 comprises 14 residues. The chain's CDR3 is CSVLSSGGTDTQYF. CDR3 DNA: TGCAGCGTTCTTTCTAGCGGGGGCACAGATACGCAGTATTTT.

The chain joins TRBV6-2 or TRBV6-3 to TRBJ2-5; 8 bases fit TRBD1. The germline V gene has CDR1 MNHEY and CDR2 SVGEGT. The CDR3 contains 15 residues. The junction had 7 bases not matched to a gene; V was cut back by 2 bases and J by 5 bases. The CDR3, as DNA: TGTGCCAGCAGTTACCGTCGGACAGGGATCGAGACCCAGTACTTC. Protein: CASSYRRTGIETQYF.